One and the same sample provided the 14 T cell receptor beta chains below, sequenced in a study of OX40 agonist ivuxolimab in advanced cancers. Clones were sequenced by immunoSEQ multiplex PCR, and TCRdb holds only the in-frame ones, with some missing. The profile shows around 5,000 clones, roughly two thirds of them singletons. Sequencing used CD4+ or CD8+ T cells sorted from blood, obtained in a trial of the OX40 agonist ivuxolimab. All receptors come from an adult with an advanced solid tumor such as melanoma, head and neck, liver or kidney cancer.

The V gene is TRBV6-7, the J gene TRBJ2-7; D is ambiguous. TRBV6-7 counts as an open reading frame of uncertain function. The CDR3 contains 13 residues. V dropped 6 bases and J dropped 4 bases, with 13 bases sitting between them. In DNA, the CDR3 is TGTGCCAGCAGCCCGGACGGAATGTACGAGCAGTACTTC. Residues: CASSPDGMYEQYF.

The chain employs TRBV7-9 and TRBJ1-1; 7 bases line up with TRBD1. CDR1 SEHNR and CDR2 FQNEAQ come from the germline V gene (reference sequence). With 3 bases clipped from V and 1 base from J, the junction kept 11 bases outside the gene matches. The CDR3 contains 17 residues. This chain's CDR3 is CASSFVGGNRGNTEAFF. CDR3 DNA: TGTGCCAGCAGCTTCGTCGGGGGAAACAGGGGGAACACTGAAGCTTTCTTT.

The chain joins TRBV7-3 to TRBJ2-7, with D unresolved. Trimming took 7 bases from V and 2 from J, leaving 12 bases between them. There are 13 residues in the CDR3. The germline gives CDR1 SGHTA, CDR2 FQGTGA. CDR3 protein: CASKDGLAYEQYF. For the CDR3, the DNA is TGTGCCAGCAAAGACGGGCTAGCCTACGAGCAGTACTTC.

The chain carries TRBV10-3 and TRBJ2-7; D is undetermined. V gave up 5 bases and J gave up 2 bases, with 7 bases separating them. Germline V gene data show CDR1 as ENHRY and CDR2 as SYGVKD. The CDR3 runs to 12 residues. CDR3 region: CAISPKAYEQYF. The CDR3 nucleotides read TGTGCCATCAGTCCGAAGGCCTACGAGCAGTACTTC.

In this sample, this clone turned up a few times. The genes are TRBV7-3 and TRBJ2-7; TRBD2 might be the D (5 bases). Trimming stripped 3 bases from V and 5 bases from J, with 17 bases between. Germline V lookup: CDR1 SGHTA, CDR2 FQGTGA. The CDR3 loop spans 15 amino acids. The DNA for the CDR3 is TGTGCCAGCAGCTTCGGACTTCCCGCTGTGGACGAGCAGTACTTC. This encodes CASSFGLPAVDEQYF.

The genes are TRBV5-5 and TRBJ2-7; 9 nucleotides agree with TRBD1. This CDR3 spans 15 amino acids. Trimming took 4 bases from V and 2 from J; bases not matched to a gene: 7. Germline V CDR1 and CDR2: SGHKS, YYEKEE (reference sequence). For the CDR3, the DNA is TGTGCCAGCAGCAATCCGGGACAGGGTACCTACGAGCAGTACTTC. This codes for CASSNPGQGTYEQYF.

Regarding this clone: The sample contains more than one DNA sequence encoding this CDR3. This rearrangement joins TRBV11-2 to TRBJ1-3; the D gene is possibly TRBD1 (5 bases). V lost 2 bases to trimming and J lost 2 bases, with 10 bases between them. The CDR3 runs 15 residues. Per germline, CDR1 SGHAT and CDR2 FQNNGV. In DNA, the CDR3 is TGTGCCAGCAGCTTATTGGGACCCGCTGGAAACACCATATATTTT. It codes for CASSLLGPAGNTIYF.

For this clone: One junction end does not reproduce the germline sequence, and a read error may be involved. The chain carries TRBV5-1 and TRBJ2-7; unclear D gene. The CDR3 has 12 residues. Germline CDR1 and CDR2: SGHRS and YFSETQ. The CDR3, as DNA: TGTGCCAGCAGCGTCAGCGCCTACGAGCAGTACTTC. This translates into CASSVSAYEQYF.

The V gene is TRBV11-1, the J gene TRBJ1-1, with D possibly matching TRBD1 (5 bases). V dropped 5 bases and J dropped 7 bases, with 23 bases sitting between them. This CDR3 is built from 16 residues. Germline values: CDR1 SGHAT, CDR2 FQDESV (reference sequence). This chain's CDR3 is CASSGDRSGREGEAFF. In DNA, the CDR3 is TGTGCCAGCAGCGGGGATAGATCGGGGCGCGAGGGTGAAGCTTTCTTT. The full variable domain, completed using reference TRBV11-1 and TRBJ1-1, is EAEVAQSPRYKITEKSQAVAFWCDPISGHATLYWYRQILGQGPELLVQFQDESVVDDSQLPKDRFSAERLKGVDSTLKIQPAELGDSAMYLCASSGDRSGREGEAFFGQGTRLTVV.

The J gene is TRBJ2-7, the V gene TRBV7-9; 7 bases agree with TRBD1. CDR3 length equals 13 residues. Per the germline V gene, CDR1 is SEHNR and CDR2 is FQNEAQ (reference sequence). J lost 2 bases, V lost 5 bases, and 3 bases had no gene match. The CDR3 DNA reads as TGTGCCAGCAGCGAGGGACAGACCTACGAGCAGTACTTC. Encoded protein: CASSEGQTYEQYF.

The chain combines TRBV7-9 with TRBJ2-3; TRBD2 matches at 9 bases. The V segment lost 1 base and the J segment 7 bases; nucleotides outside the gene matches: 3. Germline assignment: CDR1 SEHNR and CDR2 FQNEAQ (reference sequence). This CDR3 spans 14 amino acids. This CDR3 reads CASSLEGLAYTQYF. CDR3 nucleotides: TGTGCCAGCAGCTTAGAGGGACTAGCATATACGCAGTATTTT.

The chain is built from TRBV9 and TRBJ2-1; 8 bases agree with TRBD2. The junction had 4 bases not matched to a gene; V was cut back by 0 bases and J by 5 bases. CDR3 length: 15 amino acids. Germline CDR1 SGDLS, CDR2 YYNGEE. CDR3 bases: TGTGCCAGCAGCGTAGACGGGACTAGGGACAATGAGCAGTTCTTC. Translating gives CASSVDGTRDNEQFF.

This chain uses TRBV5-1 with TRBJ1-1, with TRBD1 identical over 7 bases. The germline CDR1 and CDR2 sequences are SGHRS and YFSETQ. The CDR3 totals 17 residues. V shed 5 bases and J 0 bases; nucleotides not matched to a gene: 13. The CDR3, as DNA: TGCGCCAGCAGTCCAGACAGGGTAGGGCCCTTGAACACTGAAGCTTTCTTT. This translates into CASSPDRVGPLNTEAFF. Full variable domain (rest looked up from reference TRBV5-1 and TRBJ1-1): KAGVTQTPRYLIKTRGQQVTLSCSPISGHRSVSWYQQTPGQGLQFLFEYFSETQRNKGNFPGRFSGRQFSNSRSEMNVSTLELGDSALYLCASSPDRVGPLNTEAFFGQGTRLTVV.

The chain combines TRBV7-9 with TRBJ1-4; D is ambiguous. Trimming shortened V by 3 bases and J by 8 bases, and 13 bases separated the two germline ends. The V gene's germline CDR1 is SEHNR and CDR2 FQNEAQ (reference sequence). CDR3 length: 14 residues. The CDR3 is CASSFKGGDEKLFF. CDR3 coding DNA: TGTGCCAGCAGCTTTAAGGGTGGAGACGAAAAACTGTTTTTT.